The next 27 T cell receptor beta chains were all read from a single sample in a study of blood T cell repertoires in COVID-19. Libraries were prepared by immunoSEQ multiplex PCR; TCRdb keeps only in-frame clonotypes and omits some of them. The sample yields 250,000 to 300,000 clones, about 90% seen once. Sequencing was done on a sample of peripheral blood. The source of these receptors is a woman aged 50 to 65 with COVID-19, enrolled during active disease.

The chain is built from TRBV7-3 and TRBJ2-1; TRBD1 matches 9 bases. The CDR3 consists of 16 residues. V lost 4 bases to trimming and J lost 3 bases; unmatched junction nucleotides: 7. CDR1 SGHTA and CDR2 FQGTGA come from the germline V gene. The CDR3 region is CASSSQGQGNYNEQFF. In DNA, the CDR3 is TGTGCCAGCAGCTCCCAGGGACAGGGCAACTACAATGAGCAGTTCTTC.

This clone was counted a single time. The chain combines TRBV24-1 with TRBJ1-2, with 8 bases lining up with TRBD1. CDR3 size: 17 residues. V trimming: 2 bases; J trimming: 0 bases; junction bases outside the gene matches: 7. In germline, CDR1 is KGHDR, CDR2 SFDVKD. The CDR3 loop reads CATSDSTWTGSNYGYTF. The CDR3 coding sequence is TGTGCCACCAGTGATTCTACCTGGACAGGGTCTAACTATGGCTACACCTTC.

The chain has TRBV11-2 and TRBJ1-6, with 8 bases fitting TRBD1. After removal of 5 bases from V and 6 bases from J, the junction contained 9 bases not matched to a gene. Germline values: CDR1 SGHAT, CDR2 FQNNGV. The CDR3 runs 16 residues. The CDR3: CASSPRQGRSNSPLHF. The CDR3 region has the DNA TGTGCCAGCAGCCCACGACAGGGGAGGAGTAATTCACCCCTCCACTTT.

This chain joins TRBV3-1 (or the pseudogene TRBV3-2) and TRBJ2-1; 8 positions match TRBD2. The CDR3 covers 16 residues. Germline CDR1 LGHDT, CDR2 YNNKEL (reference sequence). After removal of 4 bases from V and 0 bases from J, the junction contained 5 bases not matched to a gene. CDR3 in amino acids: CASSPLSGSSYNEQFF. CDR3 DNA sequence: TGTGCCAGCAGCCCCCTAAGCGGGAGCTCCTACAATGAGCAGTTCTTC.

The gene calls are TRBV30 and TRBJ2-5, with D perhaps matching TRBD2 (6 bases). This CDR3 is built from 14 residues. V lost 7 bases and J lost 4, with 19 bases in between. CDR1 is GTSNPN and CDR2 is SVGIG in the germline V gene (reference sequence). The CDR3 protein is CASWGDAARETQYF. CDR3 in DNA: TGTGCCTCGTGGGGGGATGCGGCTCGAGAGACCCAGTACTTC.

This CDR3 is CSASPLGAQHF. CDR3 sequence (DNA): TGCAGTGCCTCCCCACTCGGGGCCCAGCATTTT. This chain connects TRBV20-1 to TRBJ1-5, with D hard to call. V was clipped by 6 bases and J by 11 bases, with 14 bases between them. Germline values: CDR1 DFQATT, CDR2 SNEGSKA (reference sequence). The CDR3 totals 11 residues.

The chain has TRBV7-9 and TRBJ2-5; the match to TRBD1 covers 8 bases. Germline V lookup: CDR1 SEHNR, CDR2 FQNEAQ (reference sequence). This CDR3 contains 13 residues. Trimming at V came to 5 bases and at J to 5 bases, leaving 4 bases not matched to a gene. DNA of the CDR3: TGTGCCAGCAGCCGGGACAGGAGGGAGACCCAGTACTTC. Translation: CASSRDRRETQYF.

This chain connects TRBV7-8 to TRBJ1-1; TRBD1 matches at 7 bases. Looked up from germline, CDR1 is SGHVS and CDR2 is FQNEAQ. V lost 3 bases to trimming and J lost 2 bases; unmatched junction nucleotides: 3. The CDR3 consists of 14 residues. In DNA form, the CDR3 reads TGTGCCAGCAGCTTGACAGGGACTAACACTGAAGCTTTCTTT. Amino acid sequence: CASSLTGTNTEAFF.

The CDR3 region is CASSLRPGYYEQYF. CDR3 coding DNA: TGTGCCAGCAGCTTAAGGCCGGGGTACTACGAGCAGTACTTC. The chain carries TRBV7-2 and TRBJ2-7, with D tentatively TRBD2 (5 bases). Germline CDR1 reads SGHTA; CDR2 reads FQGNSA. CDR3 length: 14 residues. V lost 2 bases to trimming and J lost 3 bases, with 11 bases between them.

The chain is built from TRBV5-1 and TRBJ2-3; a possible D gene is TRBD2 (5 bases). This CDR3 is built from 16 residues. Germline lookup yields CDR1 SGHRS and CDR2 YFSETQ. Trimming removed 0 bases at V and 4 bases at J, with 15 bases between. The CDR3 protein is CASSLVPSFIADTQYF. DNA of the CDR3: TGCGCCAGCAGCTTGGTTCCTAGCTTCATAGCAGATACGCAGTATTTT.

The rearrangement uses TRBV7-9 and TRBJ2-3; D might be TRBD1 (6 bases). V was pared by 6 bases and J by 0 bases, with 22 bases between. CDR1 is SEHNR and CDR2 is FQNEAQ in the germline V gene (reference sequence). This CDR3 has 18 amino acids. The CDR3 sequence is CASSYLLRGRGSTDTQYF. Written as DNA, the CDR3 is TGTGCCAGCAGTTACCTTCTCAGGGGTCGTGGTAGCACAGATACGCAGTATTTT.

The chain employs TRBV13 and TRBJ2-1, with TRBD1 identical over 11 bases. The germline V gene encodes CDR1 PRHDT and CDR2 FYEKMQ (reference sequence). The CDR3 contains 16 residues. With V trimmed by 4 bases and J by 2 bases, 4 bases remained unmatched. The CDR3 sequence: CASSSPGQGAYNEQFF. CDR3 nucleotides: TGTGCCAGCAGCTCCCCGGGACAGGGGGCCTACAATGAGCAGTTCTTC.

V usage is TRBV2 and J usage is TRBJ2-7, with TRBD2 identical over 10 bases. CDR1 and CDR2 from the germline V gene are SNHLY and FYNNEI. The CDR3 has 14 amino acids. With V trimmed by 6 bases and J by 1 base, 3 bases remained unmatched. CDR3 protein: CASRMTSGSYEQYF. CDR3 DNA: TGTGCCAGCAGGATGACTAGCGGGTCCTACGAGCAGTACTTC.

The chain joins TRBV19 to TRBJ2-6, with 7 positions matching TRBD1. The V and J ends lost 6 bases and 0 bases, in that order; junction bases with no gene match: 8. This CDR3 comprises 17 residues. From germline, CDR1 is LNHDA and CDR2 SQIVND (reference sequence). The CDR3 DNA follows: TGTGCCAGTAGATCTCTTGGACAGGCCTCTGGGGCCAACGTCCTGACTTTC. Encoded protein: CASRSLGQASGANVLTF.

This chain links TRBV7-9 with TRBJ2-1; 13 positions match TRBD2. The CDR3 contains 17 residues. From germline, CDR1 is SEHNR and CDR2 FQNEAQ (reference sequence). V gave up 1 base and J gave up 9 bases; unmatched junction bases: 9. The CDR3: CASSLDFGTSGISEQFF. DNA of the CDR3: TGTGCCAGCAGCTTAGATTTCGGGACTAGCGGGATAAGTGAGCAGTTCTTC.

Only one count was recorded for this clone. The chain uses TRBV28 and TRBJ1-4, with unresolved D. This CDR3 has 13 residues. Germline CDR1 and CDR2: MDHEN and SYDVKM. The V end lost 6 bases, the J end lost 4 bases, and 9 bases lay between the germline ends. CDR3 residues: CASSLIGNEKLFF. The CDR3 DNA follows: TGTGCCAGCAGCCTAATCGGTAATGAAAAACTGTTTTTT.

This chain links TRBV19 with TRBJ1-2, with TRBD1 matching 7 bases. The germline gives CDR1 LNHDA, CDR2 SQIVND (reference sequence). This CDR3 comprises 13 residues. With V trimmed by 4 bases and J by 8 bases, 7 bases remained unmatched. CDR3 sequence reads: CASSSEGALGYTF. DNA for the CDR3: TGTGCCAGTAGTAGTGAGGGGGCCTTAGGCTACACCTTC.

The chain carries TRBV3-1 (or the pseudogene TRBV3-2) and TRBJ2-3; D is ambiguous. Trimming shortened V by 2 bases and J by 6 bases, and 9 bases separated the two germline ends. Germline V gene data show CDR1 as LGHDT and CDR2 as YNNKEL (reference sequence). The CDR3 sequence is 13 residues long. CDR3 residues: CASSQSSADTQYF. CDR3 DNA: TGTGCCAGCAGCCAATCCTCCGCGGATACGCAGTATTTT.

This clone was counted a single time. This chain joins TRBV5-4 and TRBJ2-1; 16 bases agree with TRBD2. Germline V gene sequence: CDR1 SGHNT, CDR2 YYREEE (reference sequence). Trimming cost V 3 bases and J 6 bases; bases outside gene matches: 3. The CDR3 spans 16 residues. The CDR3, as DNA: TGTGCCAGCAGCTCGGGACTAGCGGGGGGGGGCAATGAGCAGTTCTTC. This encodes CASSSGLAGGGNEQFF. The whole variable domain, remainder taken from reference TRBV5-4 and TRBJ2-1, is ETGVTQSPTHLIKTRGQQVTLRCSSQSGHNTVSWYQQALGQGPQFIFQYYREEENGRGNFPPRFSGLQFPNYSSELNVNALELDDSALYLCASSSGLAGGGNEQFFGPGTRLTVL.

V usage is TRBV19 and J usage is TRBJ1-1, with TRBD1 identical over 7 bases. Trimming cost V 5 bases and J 4 bases; bases outside gene matches: 7. The CDR3 is 14 amino acids. Germline CDR1 LNHDA, CDR2 SQIVND (reference sequence). The CDR3 here is CASSLGTEGTEAFF. For the CDR3, the DNA is TGTGCCAGTAGTCTCGGGACAGAGGGCACTGAAGCTTTCTTT.

The chain recombines TRBV7-2 with TRBJ1-1, with D possibly being TRBD1 (6 bases). Germline V gene sequence: CDR1 SGHTA, CDR2 FQGNSA. The CDR3 spans 15 residues. V was clipped by 5 bases and J by 0 bases, with 13 bases between them. The CDR3 sequence is CASSRGGQVNTEAFF. The CDR3 DNA reads as TGTGCCAGCAGCCGCGGGGGACAAGTGAACACTGAAGCTTTCTTT.

This chain uses TRBV7-2 with TRBJ2-3; D possibly corresponds to TRBD1 (5 bases). The CDR3 totals 14 residues. V gave up 6 bases and J gave up 3 bases, with 13 bases separating them. Germline lookup yields CDR1 SGHTA and CDR2 FQGNSA. CDR3 DNA sequence: TGTGCCAGCAGGGAGATCACAGGTACAGATACGCAGTATTTT. Residues: CASREITGTDTQYF.

This chain connects TRBV6-1 to TRBJ1-2, with D uncertain. The CDR3 sequence is 14 residues long. The germline V gene has CDR1 MNHNS and CDR2 SASEGT. Trimming left V 1 base short and J 0 bases short, with 6 bases between. CDR3 loop: CASSEVQTNYGYTF. In DNA, the CDR3 is TGTGCCAGCAGTGAAGTCCAGACTAACTATGGCTACACCTTC.

This chain connects TRBV6-4 to TRBJ2-2; 9 nucleotides align to TRBD2. The CDR3 consists of 18 residues. With V trimmed by 4 bases and J by 1 base, 10 bases remained unmatched. Germline-derived CDR1 and CDR2 are MRHNA and SNTAGT. The CDR3 region is CASSVRNLAGQNTGELFF. In DNA form, the CDR3 reads TGTGCCAGCAGTGTAAGGAACCTAGCGGGACAGAACACCGGGGAGCTGTTTTTT.

This chain connects TRBV9 to TRBJ1-2; D unresolved. Germline CDR1 SGDLS, CDR2 YYNGEE. The CDR3 is 14 residues long. V was cut by 0 bases and J by 8 bases, with 14 bases left in between. The CDR3 coding sequence is TGTGCCAGCAGCGTAGCTACGGGGAGAGGCGGCTACACCTTC. It codes for CASSVATGRGGYTF. Based on the CDR3 plus reference TRBV9 and TRBJ1-2, the full variable domain is DSGVTQTPKHLITATGQRVTLRCSPRSGDLSVYWYQQSLDQGLQFLIQYYNGEERAKGNILERFSAQQFPDLHSELNLSSLELGDSALYFCASSVATGRGGYTFGSGTRLTVV.

This rearrangement joins TRBV27 to TRBJ2-7; tentative D call: TRBD2 (5 bases). CDR3 length equals 16 residues. Germline-derived CDR1 and CDR2 are MNHEY and SMNVEV (reference sequence). Trimming shortened V by 3 bases and J by 0 bases, and 15 bases separated the two germline ends. The CDR3 nucleotides are TGTGCCAGCAGTTTCGGGGAGTTCGGAAACTCCTACGAGCAGTACTTC. Its protein product is CASSFGEFGNSYEQYF.

The chain links TRBV6-5 to TRBJ2-1, with 8 bases fitting TRBD2. This CDR3 contains 15 residues. Per the germline V gene, CDR1 is MNHEY and CDR2 is SVGAGI. With 8 bases clipped from V and 7 bases from J, the junction kept 13 bases outside the gene matches. CDR3 region: CASEAGAGFRNEQFF. The DNA for the CDR3 is TGTGCCAGCGAAGCGGGAGCAGGGTTTAGAAATGAGCAGTTCTTC.